This T cell receptor (beta chain) stems from a study of T cells in lung cancer brain metastases. Overall study: Median interval between primary and brain metastasis samples was roughly 300 days.

Libraries were prepared by immunoSEQ multiplex PCR; TCRdb keeps only in-frame clonotypes and omits some of them. This table has about 5,500 clones, more than 75% appearing once. This CDR3 region has 16 residues. V was pared by 0 bases and J by 8 bases, with 16 bases between. From germline, CDR1 is LGHNA and CDR2 YSLEER. J is TRBJ2-2 and V is TRBV4-3, with D possibly TRBD2 on 5 matching bases. The clonotype originates from a woman between 50 and 59 years old with non-small cell lung cancer that had spread to the brain. The material sequenced was tumor tissue from a brain metastasis. For the CDR3, the DNA is TGCGCCAGCAGCCAAGAAACACCGACTACACCTGGGGAGCTGTTTTTT. Protein product: CASSQETPTTPGELFF.